This note documents a single T cell receptor beta chain sequence. Its recognized antigen is unknown. Base qualities are missing; no much larger clone stands one base away. The cohort consisted of 666 healthy bone marrow donors. All cohort members were sampled while nominally healthy, although unrecorded immune exposures were likely present. The donor was CMV seronegative and was included in the group of 352 seronegative cohort members. Each donor provided a peripheral blood sample, and peripheral blood mononuclear cells were used for TCR beta sequencing. Genomic DNA was extracted from the blood cell samples with the Qiagen DNeasy Blood Extraction Kit. The library was generated by the immunoSEQ multiplex PCR assay. The multiplex PCR relied on a mix of 60 forward primers for TCR Vbeta segments and 13 reverse primers for TCR Jbeta segments. Amplification of the CDR3 region of rearranged TCR beta genes was performed with a multiplex PCR assay on genomic DNA. The Illumina HiSeq System was used to sequence the amplified TCR beta libraries as 87-base-pair reads. As for how the authors treated the data: A later analysis counted some 80 million unique TCR beta chains across the 640 or so repertoires, and around 9.9 million of these chains were shared by at least two donors. To remove PCR and sequencing errors, raw reads were error-corrected and collapsed into unique sequences using a nearest-neighbor algorithm that merged closely related sequences. CDR3 sequences were aligned to IMGT reference sequences to assign V, D and J gene segments. For a sequence to be retained, a match of at least six nucleotides to both a V gene segment and a J gene segment was required. Rearrangements were called productive when the CDR3 lacked stop codons and stayed in frame with V and J; all others were non-productive. CDR3 was defined according to IMGT convention as the region running from the second conserved V-encoded cysteine to the conserved J-encoded phenylalanine. The earlier analysis of fewer than 750 of the donors excluded sequences that lacked an unambiguous match to a single V gene segment. An earlier analysis of several hundred of the donors called V segments functional above 56.7% productive rearrangements and segregating when the between-donor standard deviation exceeded 5%. A statistical classification framework was built to diagnose cytomegalovirus status from the catalog of TCR beta chain sequences. V and J gene assignment, in a later analysis, came from comparing TCR nucleotide sequences with IMGT/GENE-DB human TR gene sequences. In a later analysis, CDR3 sequences and most-parsimonious VDJ recombination scenarios were assigned using the TCRdist pipeline. In a later analysis, each TCR beta chain was defined by its CDR3 amino acid sequence together with its V-gene family, and reads without a unique V-gene family were excluded. In a later analysis, 450 to 600 highly shared, low-generation-probability nucleotide sequences were removed to address suspected cross-contamination and a sequencing artifact. For each public chain, a later analysis derived a clonal expansion index from normalized ranks of inferred template counts within each repertoire. In a later analysis, generation probabilities were computed using a VDJ recombination model fitted to out-of-frame rearrangements, and the results were checked against IGoR. In a later analysis, hypergeometric tests were used to score TCR-TCR, TCR-HLA and TCR-CMV co-occurrence, with a repertoire-size bias correction applied to TCR pairs. In a later analysis, false discovery rates were estimated by permuting HLA or CMV assignments 20 times. In a later analysis, co-occurring TCRs were grouped with DBSCAN, and TCRdist sequence similarity was added when clustering was performed within HLA-allele-positive subsets. Co-occurrence clustering excluded repertoires with fewer than 30,000 or more than 120,000 public chains, plus five with anomalous nucleotide sharing. TCRdb limited this immuneACCESS table to in-frame rearrangements with V and J called. A share of clones is missing; checked studies link under half to unresolved V genes, and the rest is unexplained. Clonal size and the V and J genes are those of that table, whereas D and trimming came from the DNA. A total of a few hundred thousand clones appear in this sample, roughly 80% of them only once. The ten largest clones represent about 0.28% of the sample.

These data are taken from a study of cytomegalovirus exposure and HLA in healthy donors (TCRdb year 2017). At the level of the whole study: An earlier analysis of some 500 of the donors reported more than 250 Gb of sequence data and approximately 110 million unique TCR beta sequences from about 180 million T cells. To predict cytomegalovirus infection status, the study combined high-throughput TCR immunosequencing, statistical association of individual TCRs with disease status, and machine learning. Donor age, sex, ethnicity and CMV serostatus were compiled together with the repertoire data. Besides the first cohort of hundreds of subjects, a separate validation cohort made up of about 120 different subjects was used. Typing coverage varied by locus: roughly 629-630 donors for A, B, C, DRB1 and DQB1; roughly 520 for DQA1; approximately 610 for DPA1; some 470 for DPB1. A later analysis re-analyzed previously published TCR beta repertoires from 660 or so donors and added high-resolution HLA genotyping to study TCR occurrence patterns. Across about 370 genotyped donors of the cohort, an average of approximately 240,000 unique TCR beta nucleotide sequences per donor were sequenced, and approximately 17% of those sequences were non-productive. Every discovery cohort repertoire had been produced on one sequencing platform. Roughly 320 gigabases of sequencing data and around 85 million unique TCR sequences made up an early release that covered approximately 650 HLA-typed donors. Genome-wide SNP genotypes for about 60% of the roughly 700 donors were used in a later genetic analysis, which treated that subset as a discovery cohort. A few DR-DQ haplotypes were treated as single units for association and clustering because of strong linkage in the cohort. Of the roughly 400 genotyped donors, 81% fell in the genetic ancestry cluster associated with self-reported Caucasian donors. To decide whether each TCR beta V gene segment behaved as functional or pseudogenic, an earlier analysis of some 600 of the donors relied on high-throughput TCR beta sequencing. The study used immunosequencing to profile the T cell repertoires of approximately 640 subjects and linked those repertoires to cytomegalovirus serostatus. Both class I and class II loci were covered by HLA typing, at four-digit resolution. Rather than using new phenotypic data, the later analysis identified candidate immune exposures from TCR beta sequences and from how often those sequences occurred across donors. The study aimed to test whether cataloging public T cell receptors could reveal signatures of past pathogen exposure.

Overall study outcomes, separate from this receptor: A few of the identified cytomegalovirus-associated TCR beta chains were confirmed in vitro to be specific for cytomegalovirus antigens. The study gave a list of about 160 TCR beta chains associated with cytomegalovirus. Because counts were too low, some 17 rarely observed V segments, including chromosome 9 orphons, were excluded from the earlier analysis of several hundred of the donors. According to a later genetic analysis, donors in an Asian-associated ancestry cluster had fewer N-insertions in productive TCRs than the roughly 670-donor mean. A further reported finding was that TCR beta sequences accurately predicted the HLA-A and HLA-B alleles for most subjects in the first cohort. HLA typing was unavailable for some donors at each locus, so association tests used only the typed subset. Linkage disequilibrium might explain the correlated functional status among segregating V segments, but an unknown experimental factor could not be ruled out. In a later genetic analysis, a missense DCLRE1C variant was associated with V-gene and J-gene trimming of TCR beta chains, and the association was replicated in an independent cohort. This cohort had only TCR beta chains sequenced, and the lack of alpha or paired-chain data limited which features could be detected. The only immune exposure information available for the cohort was CMV serostatus. An earlier analysis of approximately 590 of the donors showed that most TCR beta V segments appeared in productive rearrangements either about 87% or about 30% of the time, which broadly matched IMGT annotations. At a false discovery rate of 0.05, a later analysis linked roughly 17,000 TCR beta sequences to specific HLA alleles. In a later analysis, HLA-associated TCR beta chains showed more clonal expansion and lower generation probabilities than non-associated chains that were equally common. According to a later analysis, parvovirus B19, influenza, CMV and Epstein-Barr virus appeared linked to several top co-occurrence clusters. The authors suggested that the approach could potentially be extended to other disease states and immunological phenotypes. When HLA alleles, especially DR and DQ, strongly co-occurred, TCR associations were difficult to assign to individual alleles. Sequencing depth was assumed to be roughly uniform across donors in the presence/absence analyses, though that assumption may not hold. Most TCR sequences were observed very rarely across donors, whereas some public TCRs were present in many individuals. In a later analysis, most CMV-associated TCR beta chains were found to appear HLA-restricted, with HLA associations seemingly driven largely by CMV exposure. In a later analysis, the rate of TCR association differed among HLA loci, with DRB1 alleles having the most associated TCRs and HLA-C alleles having the fewest. The classifier was reported to diagnose cytomegalovirus status with high specificity and sensitivity in both the original cohort and the validation cohort. The sequencing pipeline was judged likely to have produced a cluster of highly shared sequence variants as a technical artifact.

The TCR comes from a girl aged 2 to 10 in good health and CMV-seronegative. The specimen sequenced was PBMCs.

The bases read TGCAGCGTTGCAAGGGTGAGGCCGGGACTACTAACAGATACGCAGTATTTT. Its protein is CSVARVRPGLLTDTQYF. The sequence links TRBV29-1 to TRBJ2-3; the junction holds 7 bases that match TRBD2. The CDR3 starts with the cysteine, ends with the phenylalanine, and has 17 residues. CDR3 DNA is the only sequence kept; it has 51 bases, read in frame from the first base. Clipping removes 4 bases from V and 3 bases from J, with 16 as the unmatched junction base count. The germline V gene sets CDR1 to SQVTM and CDR2 to ANQGSEA.